This passage covers 16 T cell receptor beta chains from one sample sequenced in a study of a mutant IDH1 vaccine in newly diagnosed glioma. This table comes from immunoSEQ multiplex PCR, and its TCRdb copy is limited to in-frame clones, with some not included. The data contain some 40,000 clones, roughly 80% of them singletons. The antigens of these receptors remain unknown. Time point indicated: week 23, last vaccination. Topical imiquimod accompanied each vaccine dose, which consisted of 300 ug of mutant IDH1 20-mer peptide. This specimen was PBMCs, taken from a glioma patient whose treatment included an IDH1 peptide vaccine. Receptor source: a man in his forties with glioma.

The chain links TRBV12-5 to TRBJ2-7; 7 bases match TRBD1. The germline CDR1 and CDR2 sequences are LGHNT and FRNRAP. V was pared by 6 bases and J by 4 bases, with 9 bases of the junction left unmatched. CDR3 length: 14 amino acids. The CDR3 region is CASGPNRGWYEQYF. The CDR3 nucleotides are TGTGCTAGTGGACCGAACAGGGGCTGGTACGAGCAGTACTTC.

CDR3 loop: CASSPGGRGRRETQYF. The CDR3 DNA reads TGTGCCAGCAGCCCAGGTGGGAGGGGGCGCCGGGAGACCCAGTACTTC. The rearrangement links TRBV28 to TRBJ2-5; perhaps D is TRBD1 or TRBD2 (7 bases each). The length of the CDR3 is 16 residues. The V end was cut by 6 bases, the J end by 5 bases, with 22 bases between. From germline, CDR1 is MDHEN and CDR2 SYDVKM. Full variable domain (rest looked up from reference TRBV28 and TRBJ2-5): DVKVTQSSRYLVKRTGEKVFLECVQDMDHENMFWYRQDPGLGLRLIYFSYDVKMKEKGDIPEGYSVSREKKERFSLILESASTNQTSMYLCASSPGGRGRRETQYFGPGTRLLVL.

This clone was counted between two and nine times. This chain links TRBV19 with TRBJ1-2; D ambiguous. V was trimmed by 5 bases and J by 6 bases, leaving 10 bases between them. The length of the CDR3 is 12 residues. Germline V gives CDR1 LNHDA, CDR2 SQIVND (reference sequence). The CDR3 sequence: CASSPAINGYTF. In nucleotides, the CDR3 is TGTGCCAGTAGTCCGGCAATAAATGGCTACACCTTC.

CDR3 in amino acids: CASSSDPTSSHEQYF. The CDR3 DNA follows: TGTGCCAGCAGCTCCGATCCGACTAGCAGCCACGAGCAGTACTTC. The V and J genes are TRBV7-3 and TRBJ2-7; TRBD2 aligns across 7 bases. V shed 4 bases, J shed 5 bases, and the junction held 11 bases outside the gene matches. CDR1 and CDR2 (germline): SGHTA, FQGTGA. This CDR3 region has 15 residues.

This chain connects TRBV5-5 to TRBJ1-5; no reliable D call. The germline gives CDR1 SGHKS, CDR2 YYEKEE (reference sequence). There are 13 residues in the CDR3. Trimming cost V 3 bases and J 6 bases, with 10 bases left between them. CDR3 region: CASSSLEGQPQHF. Here the CDR3 DNA reads TGTGCCAGCAGCTCTCTAGAGGGTCAGCCCCAGCATTTT.

The chain links TRBV7-2 to TRBJ2-3; 7 bases match TRBD2. Germline V CDR1 and CDR2: SGHTA, FQGNSA. This CDR3 is built from 15 residues. Unmatched junction bases numbered 6, after V lost 5 bases and J lost 1 base. The CDR3 spells CASSPSRGGTDTQYF. Here the CDR3 DNA reads TGTGCCAGCAGCCCCTCCCGGGGGGGCACAGATACGCAGTATTTT.

The chain is built from TRBV7-8 and TRBJ2-7; D ambiguous. This CDR3 has 11 residues. Germline values: CDR1 SGHVS, CDR2 FQNEAQ. V was trimmed by 5 bases and J by 6 bases, leaving 8 bases between them. CDR3 sequence reads: CASSPKIEQYF. CDR3 in DNA: TGTGCCAGCAGCCCTAAGATCGAGCAGTACTTC. Together with reference TRBV7-8 and TRBJ2-7, the CDR3 gives the full variable domain: GAGVSQSPRYKVAKRGQDVALRCDPISGHVSLFWYQQALGQGPEFLTYFQNEAQLDKSGLPSDRFFAERPEGSVSTLKIQRTQQEDSAVYLCASSPKIEQYFGPGTRLTVT.

This clone was detected once. This chain joins TRBV25-1 and TRBJ1-2; TRBD1 might be the D (5 bases). The CDR3 extends over 13 amino acids. V dropped 7 bases and J dropped 8 bases, with 17 bases sitting between them. Germline values: CDR1 MGHDK, CDR2 SYGVNS. CDR3 amino acids: CASTLGGGGGYTF. Written as DNA, the CDR3 is TGTGCCAGCACCCTGGGGGGGGGTGGCGGCTACACCTTC.

In this sample, this clone turned up once. In nucleotides, the CDR3 is TGTGCCAGCAGTGTACCGGGACAGGGGGAGACCCAGTACTTC. Translated, it gives CASSVPGQGETQYF. The chain links TRBV9 to TRBJ2-5; TRBD1 matches 10 bases. With 5 bases clipped from V and 5 bases from J, the junction kept 6 bases outside the gene matches. Looked up from germline, CDR1 is SGDLS and CDR2 is YYNGEE. The CDR3 consists of 14 residues.

The V gene is TRBV11-3, the J gene TRBJ2-1; D gene unclear. CDR1 and CDR2 from the germline V gene are SGHNT and YENEEA. Trimming removed 0 bases at V and 9 bases at J, with 3 bases between. The CDR3 has 11 amino acids. CDR3 coding DNA: TGTGCCAGCAGCTTAGACGGTGAGCAGTTCTTC. Protein product: CASSLDGEQFF.

The V and J genes are TRBV2 and TRBJ1-2; D not certain. CDR1 SNHLY and CDR2 FYNNEI come from the germline V gene. Trimming cost V 7 bases and J 4 bases, with 19 bases left between them. The CDR3 loop spans 15 amino acids. The CDR3 nucleotides are TGTGCCAGCACCCTGGGAGGCAGGATAATCTATGGCTACACCTTC. Translating it yields CASTLGGRIIYGYTF.

The V and J genes are TRBV7-2 and TRBJ2-7; possibly TRBD1 for D (6 bases). Deletions cut 2 bases from V and 4 bases from J, with 12 bases between. This CDR3 is 14 amino acids long. CDR1 and CDR2 from the germline V gene are SGHTA and FQGNSA. The DNA for the CDR3 is TGTGCCAGCAGCTTATCGGCAGGGGAATACGAGCAGTACTTC. It yields the protein CASSLSAGEYEQYF.

The chain joins TRBV25-1 to TRBJ2-2, with 8 nucleotides matching TRBD1. CDR1 MGHDK and CDR2 SYGVNS come from the germline V gene. Trimming cost V 4 bases and J 7 bases; bases outside gene matches: 5. CDR3 size: 14 residues. The chain's CDR3 is CASSVPGGSGELFF. Here the CDR3 DNA reads TGTGCCAGCAGTGTCCCAGGGGGCAGCGGGGAGCTGTTTTTT.

This rearrangement joins TRBV27 to TRBJ2-6; 7 nucleotides line up with TRBD2. CDR1 MNHEY and CDR2 SMNVEV come from the germline V gene (reference sequence). CDR3 size: 16 residues. The V and J ends lost 8 bases and 0 bases, in that order; junction bases with no gene match: 7. The CDR3 loop reads CASADRDYSGANVLTF. The CDR3 bases are TGTGCCAGCGCAGACCGGGACTACTCTGGGGCCAACGTCCTGACTTTC.

The rearrangement joins TRBV2 to TRBJ2-7; 8 bases align to TRBD1. The germline gives CDR1 SNHLY, CDR2 FYNNEI. CDR3 length: 15 residues. Trimming took 5 bases from V and 7 from J; bases not matched to a gene: 13. The CDR3 DNA sequence: TGTGCCAGCAGTCCGATCGCGGACAGGGTAGCGGAGCAGTACTTC. As protein: CASSPIADRVAEQYF.

The gene calls are TRBV28 and TRBJ2-1; D call uncertain. The V end was cut by 3 bases, the J end by 6 bases, with 3 bases between. From germline, CDR1 is MDHEN and CDR2 SYDVKM. The CDR3 contains 11 residues. This chain's CDR3 is CASSFRNEQFF. In DNA, the CDR3 is TGTGCCAGCAGTTTCCGCAATGAGCAGTTCTTC.